These 9 T cell receptor beta chains were all obtained from the same sample, sequenced in a study of human T cells and chemical hapten exposure (dated by TCRdb to about 2021). Libraries were built with RACE. The sequencer listed for this sample is NextSeq 500. TCRdb reprocessing: public reads trimmed at Q25 with fastp, clones called with MiXCR, in-frame beta chains kept. Each record represents a unique CDR3 protein, reported with the most common genes and DNA among its rows. In this sample the table shows about 120,000 distinct CDR3 sequences, about 14% of which occur a single time. The ten biggest clones cover around 2.8% of the sample. The time point label, read with the paper, signifies: pre-sensitization, week 0. The treatment or condition label corresponds to: therapeutic diphenylcyclopropenone sensitization with weekly scalp DPC. Sequenced material: whole blood, taken in connection with sensitization to the hapten diphenylcyclopropenone (DPC). The receptors here all came from a woman between 18 and 29 years old with alopecia areata. Some clones in this sample may be carry-over from other donors' samples.

The chain has TRBV23-1 and TRBJ1-5, with a possible D match to TRBD1 (6 bases). TRBV23-1 qualifies as an ORF whose function is uncertain. V dropped 9 bases and J dropped 5 bases, with 17 bases sitting between them. The CDR3 spans 14 residues. As DNA, the CDR3 is TGCGCCAGTCTTTTAGACAGGTTTTATCAGCCCCAGCATTTT. Protein sequence: CASLLDRFYQPQHF.

The chain employs TRBV4-2 and TRBJ1-2; TRBD1 agrees at 9 bases. The CDR3 contains 16 residues. The germline V gene has CDR1 LGHNA and CDR2 YNFKEQ. Trimming took 3 bases from V and 3 from J; bases not matched to a gene: 8. The CDR3 DNA follows: TGTGCCAGCAGCCAGGACCCGGGACAGGGAGACTATGGCTACACCTTC. Translation gives CASSQDPGQGDYGYTF.

This clonotype was detected a few times. J is TRBJ2-6 and V is TRBV6-1, with 10 bases identical to TRBD1. Germline assignment: CDR1 MNHNS and CDR2 SASEGT. The CDR3 contains 17 residues. V lost 6 bases and J lost 0; bases outside the gene matches: 5. CDR3: CASRSTGGFSGANVLTF. CDR3 DNA sequence: TGTGCCAGCAGATCGACAGGGGGCTTCTCTGGGGCCAACGTCCTGACTTTC.

For the CDR3, the DNA is TGTGCCAGCAGTGAAGCCTCCGGGACCTTTAGCAATCAGCCCCAGCATTTT. It encodes CASSEASGTFSNQPQHF. The V and J genes are TRBV2 and TRBJ1-5, with D perhaps matching TRBD1 (5 bases). This CDR3 region has 17 residues. Germline lookup yields CDR1 SNHLY and CDR2 FYNNEI. V shed 0 bases and J shed 0 bases, with 12 bases lying between them.

Details on this clonotype: This sequence may be a read error, since a much larger clone differs from it by one base. This chain joins TRBV6-2 or TRBV6-3 and TRBJ1-1, with a possible D match to TRBD1 (5 bases). Germline CDR1 is MNHEY and CDR2 is SVGEGT. The V end was cut by 10 bases, the J end by 4 bases, with 16 bases between. This CDR3 has 13 amino acids. CDR3 bases: TGTGCCAACAAGACAGCCCGAGTCACTGAAGCTTTCTTT. Translating gives CANKTARVTEAFF.

The chain has TRBV12-3 or TRBV12-4 and TRBJ1-1; no definite D call. CDR3 length: 15 residues. V lost 1 base and J 1 base, leaving 10 bases between the germline ends. Here the CDR3 reads CASSLVIQTNTEAFF. CDR3 nucleotides: TGTGCCAGCAGTTTAGTTATACAGACGAACACTGAAGCTTTCTTT.

Details on this clonotype: Being one base from a much bigger clone, this may be a read error. The chain recombines TRBV20-1 with TRBJ1-1; the D gene is possibly TRBD1 (5 bases). Germline V lookup: CDR1 DFQATT, CDR2 SNEGSKA (reference sequence). CDR3 length equals 13 residues. The CDR3: CNAPGTGNTEAFF. The CDR3 DNA reads TGCAATGCACCAGGGACGGGGAACACTGAAGCTTTCTTT.

This chain connects TRBV4-1 to TRBJ2-3, with a possible D match to TRBD1 (6 bases). Trimming left V 1 base short and J 7 bases short, with 15 bases between. Germline CDR1 and CDR2: MGHRA and YSYEKL. This CDR3 region has 15 residues. CDR3 DNA: TGCGCCAGCAGCCAAGGGACAGTTGGGATTAATACGCAGTATTTT. Its translation is CASSQGTVGINTQYF.

The chain uses TRBV29-1 and TRBJ2-6; 7 positions match TRBD1. CDR1 and CDR2 (germline): SQVTM, ANQGSEA. After removal of 7 bases from V and 1 base from J, the junction contained 7 bases not matched to a gene. This CDR3 is 15 amino acids long. For the CDR3, the DNA is TGCAGCGCCCAGACAGGGCTGTCTGGGGCCAACGTCCTGACTTTC. Protein sequence: CSAQTGLSGANVLTF.